Below, 6 T cell receptor beta chains from the same sample are listed, as sequenced in a study of T cells expressing NK-cell markers. From its re-call of the 5' RACE reads, TCRdb lists each CDR3 protein once, without DNA. The listing records roughly 120,000 distinct CDR3 sequences. The sample comprised blood T cells: a sorted CD56 or NKG2C T cell subset, CD4+ or CD8+ T cells, or bulk PBMC T cells (not recorded which). The receptors were gathered from a woman aged 18 to 75 in good health.

CDR3 protein: CASSLAVQGGEKLFF. The chain has TRBV7-8 and TRBJ1-4; the D call of TRBD1 rests on TCRdb alone, since no DNA is present to check it. Germline lookup yields CDR1 SGHVS and CDR2 FQNEAQ. CDR3 length: 15 amino acids. The variable domain in full, with the rest retrieved from reference TRBV7-8 and TRBJ1-4, is GAGVSQSPRYKVAKRGQDVALRCDPISGHVSLFWYQQALGQGPEFLTYFQNEAQLDKSGLPSDRFFAERPEGSVSTLKIQRTQQEDSAVYLCASSLAVQGGEKLFFGSGTQLSVL.

The CDR3: CASSYSRQLNTEAFF. The chain uses TRBV6-2 or TRBV6-3 and TRBJ1-1. Germline loops: CDR1 MNHEY, CDR2 SVGEGT. The CDR3 is 15 amino acids.

This chain connects TRBV20-1 to TRBJ1-5. Germline CDR1 is DFQATT and CDR2 is SNEGSKA (reference sequence). The CDR3 totals 15 residues. This CDR3 is CSAGSTAYSNQPQHF.

The chain uses TRBV11-1 and TRBJ2-7; the D call of TRBD2 rests on TCRdb alone, since no DNA is present to check it. The CDR3 covers 18 residues. Germline values: CDR1 SGHAT, CDR2 FQDESV (reference sequence). This CDR3 reads CASSLPGTSGSRSYEQYF.

The V and J genes are TRBV3-1 and TRBJ1-1; TCRdb reports TRBD1, a call that lacks DNA to check it against. The CDR3 runs to 16 residues. Germline V lookup: CDR1 LGHDT, CDR2 YNNKEL (reference sequence). CDR3 loop: CASSPTTALGGTEAFF.

This chain connects TRBV7-9 to TRBJ2-7; without DNA, the TCRdb call of TRBD2 cannot be checked. The length of the CDR3 is 15 residues. Germline-derived CDR1 and CDR2 are SEHNR and FQNEAQ (reference sequence). The CDR3 reads CASSPPGLAGYEQYF.